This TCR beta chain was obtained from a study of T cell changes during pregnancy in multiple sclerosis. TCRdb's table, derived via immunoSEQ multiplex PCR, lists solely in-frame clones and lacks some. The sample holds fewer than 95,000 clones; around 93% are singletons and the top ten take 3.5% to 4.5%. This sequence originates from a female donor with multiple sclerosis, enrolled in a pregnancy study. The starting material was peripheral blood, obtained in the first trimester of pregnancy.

The chain's CDR3 is CASSMGTGALNTEAFF. CDR3 DNA: TGTGCCAGCAGCATGGGGACAGGGGCCCTGAACACTGAAGCTTTCTTT. This chain uses TRBV5-4 with TRBJ1-1; the match to TRBD1 covers 10 bases. The germline V gene encodes CDR1 SGHNT and CDR2 YYREEE (reference sequence). V was pared by 4 bases and J by 0 bases, with 6 bases of the junction left unmatched. CDR3 length: 16 residues.